The T cell receptor (beta chain) described here comes from a study of cytomegalovirus exposure and HLA in healthy donors. PCR involved 60 Vbeta and 13 Jbeta primers. Libraries were prepared by immunoSEQ multiplex PCR; TCRdb keeps only in-frame clonotypes and omits some of them. Of about 120,000 clones listed, roughly 80% are singletons. Per germline, CDR1 MNHNS and CDR2 SASEGT. The length of the CDR3 is 14 residues. With 4 bases clipped from V and 3 bases from J, the junction kept 6 bases outside the gene matches. This TCR was recovered from a female donor in good health and CMV-seropositive. The V and J genes are TRBV6-1 and TRBJ2-7; 7 positions agree with TRBD2. Material for sequencing was PBMCs. CDR3 sequence (DNA): TGTGCCAGCAGTGTTTGGGGGGGTAGCTACGAGCAGTACTTC. Protein sequence: CASSVWGGSYEQYF.